This TCR beta chain is from a study of blood T cell repertoires in COVID-19. In the study's own analysis: Reference gene primers were amplified, and this amplification served to estimate nucleated cell counts. Sequencing was performed with immunoSEQ multiplex PCR; in TCRdb, only in-frame clones are kept and a portion is missing. That table supplies the V and J calls and clone size; D and trimming were determined from the DNA. Of roughly 200,000 clones in the sample, 70% to 90% were seen once. Ages ranged from about 18 to 89 years, with residence in approximately 25 US areas. Two negative PCRs, clearance, or symptom resolution had been documented for recovered Cohort 3 donors. The sequencing input was PBMCs or T cells enriched from blood (not recorded which). This receptor was obtained from a middle-aged man who had recovered from COVID-19.

CDR3 in amino acids: CASSRQGQGAGTQYF. The CDR3, as DNA: TGTGCCAGCAGCCGCCAGGGACAGGGGGCTGGGACGCAGTATTTT. The chain has TRBV7-9 and TRBJ2-3, with TRBD1 identical over 12 bases. Per germline, CDR1 SEHNR and CDR2 FQNEAQ (reference sequence). V lost 5 bases to trimming and J lost 9 bases; unmatched junction nucleotides: 9. The CDR3 sequence is 15 residues long.